Below are 30 T cell receptor beta chains sequenced from a single sample in a study of shared clonotypes between healthy human individuals. Produced via immunoSEQ multiplex PCR; TCRdb's table is partial and in-frame only. This table holds more than 850,000 clones, around 82% found once. The sequencing input was memory CD4+ T cells from PBMCs. The subset denotes: CD45RA-negative fraction. The receptors come from a man between 18 and 29 years old in good health. Some clones in this sample may be carry-over from other donors' samples.

Comment on this clone: Within the sample, other DNA sequences also encode this same CDR3. The V and J genes are TRBV5-1 and TRBJ2-3, with 7 bases fitting TRBD1. J lost 1 base, V lost 4 bases, and 3 bases had no gene match. Germline lookup yields CDR1 SGHRS and CDR2 YFSETQ. The CDR3 consists of 14 residues. CDR3 sequence reads: CASSIGQGTDTQYF. CDR3 bases: TGCGCCAGCAGCATAGGACAGGGCACAGATACGCAGTATTTT.

This clone has only one observation. This rearrangement joins TRBV7-3 to TRBJ2-3, with 14 bases lining up with TRBD2. Germline V lookup: CDR1 SGHTA, CDR2 FQGTGA. V shed 1 base and J 6 bases; nucleotides not matched to a gene: 3. The CDR3 extends over 16 amino acids. This CDR3 is CASSLRTSGRTDTQYF. CDR3 nucleotide sequence: TGTGCCAGCAGCTTAAGGACTAGCGGGAGGACGGATACGCAGTATTTT.

The chain employs TRBV29-1 and TRBJ2-3, with D uncertain. V gave up 5 bases and J gave up 0 bases, with 12 bases separating them. This CDR3 spans 14 amino acids. Germline CDR1 reads SQVTM; CDR2 reads ANQGSEA. In DNA, the CDR3 is TGCAGCGTTACCCCGGGCCTTAGCACAGATACGCAGTATTTT. Its translation is CSVTPGLSTDTQYF.

This rearrangement joins TRBV6-1 to TRBJ1-5; TRBD1 is a possible D gene (5 bases). Per germline, CDR1 MNHNS and CDR2 SASEGT. The CDR3 length is 15 residues. Between the trimmed V and J ends, which lost 2 bases and 0 bases, there was a span of 8 bases. The CDR3 nucleotides read TGTGCCAGCAGTGAATACAGGATTAGCAATCAGCCCCAGCATTTT. It encodes CASSEYRISNQPQHF.

The chain employs TRBV2 and TRBJ1-5, with D possibly matching TRBD1 (5 bases). Per the germline V gene, CDR1 is SNHLY and CDR2 is FYNNEI. This CDR3 contains 15 residues. The V gene lost 6 bases and the J gene lost 2 bases, with 14 bases spanning the gap. CDR3 DNA sequence: TGTGCCAGCAGACCGTCGCAGGGCGGCAATCAGCCCCAGCATTTT. Its protein is CASRPSQGGNQPQHF.

The rearrangement uses TRBV10-2 and TRBJ2-7; D is perhaps TRBD2 (5 bases). This CDR3 contains 14 residues. Looked up from germline, CDR1 is WSHSY and CDR2 is SAAADI. V dropped 6 bases and J dropped 6 bases, with 18 bases sitting between them. CDR3 region: CASSPGIPTVEQYF. The CDR3 bases are TGCGCCAGCAGCCCGGGGATTCCCACCGTCGAGCAGTACTTC.

This clone has only a few counts. The rearrangement uses TRBV5-1 and TRBJ2-7; D not resolved. CDR1 is SGHRS and CDR2 is YFSETQ in the germline V gene. V was pared by 0 bases and J by 4 bases, with 11 bases between. The length of the CDR3 is 14 residues. For the CDR3, the DNA is TGCGCCAGCAGCTTGGGCCAGGTAACATACGAGCAGTACTTC. This translates into CASSLGQVTYEQYF. Together with reference TRBV5-1 and TRBJ2-7, the CDR3 gives the full variable domain: KAGVTQTPRYLIKTRGQQVTLSCSPISGHRSVSWYQQTPGQGLQFLFEYFSETQRNKGNFPGRFSGRQFSNSRSEMNVSTLELGDSALYLCASSLGQVTYEQYFGPGTRLTVT.

This clone appeared many times. The J gene is TRBJ2-7, the V gene TRBV6-1; no clear D gene. This CDR3 is 11 amino acids long. The germline V gene has CDR1 MNHNS and CDR2 SASEGT. V was shortened by 7 bases and J by 3 bases, with 7 bases between the two germline ends. CDR3 coding DNA: TGTGCCAGCATCCAGAGCTACGAGCAGTACTTC. It encodes CASIQSYEQYF.

V gene TRBV28 combines with J gene TRBJ1-2, with 8 nucleotides matching TRBD1. Germline V gene lookup returns CDR1 MDHEN and CDR2 SYDVKM. V dropped 6 bases and J dropped 5; count of bases not matched to a gene: 5. The CDR3 contains 13 residues. In DNA form, the CDR3 reads TGTGCCAGCAGCCAGGACAGGGCTTATGGCTACACCTTC. This encodes CASSQDRAYGYTF.

The V and J genes are TRBV7-8 and TRBJ2-7, with a possible D match to TRBD1 (6 bases). The V end was cut by 6 bases, the J end by 5 bases, with 20 bases between. The CDR3 consists of 15 residues. Germline V CDR1 and CDR2: SGHVS, FQNEAQ. The CDR3 nucleotides read TGTGCCAGCAGACCGAGGGACAAAGCCCTTCACGAGCAGTACTTC. It encodes CASRPRDKALHEQYF.

The chain links TRBV15 to TRBJ1-2; D remains ambiguous. Trimming left V 1 base short and J 3 bases short, with 9 bases between. The CDR3 extends over 14 amino acids. Germline V lookup: CDR1 LNHNV, CDR2 YYDKDF (reference sequence). CDR3 sequence (DNA): TGTGCCACCAGCAGAGCGAGAGAATACTATGGCTACACCTTC. Amino acids: CATSRAREYYGYTF.

The chain couples TRBV11-2 to TRBJ2-2, with D hard to call. The CDR3 length is 15 residues. Trimming took 2 bases from V and 3 from J, leaving 10 bases between them. CDR1 SGHAT and CDR2 FQNNGV come from the germline V gene. CDR3 region: CASSLSGSHTGELFF. In DNA, the CDR3 is TGTGCCAGCAGCTTATCGGGTTCCCACACCGGGGAGCTGTTTTTT.

The gene calls are TRBV7-3 and TRBJ2-1, with no clear D. This CDR3 contains 15 residues. Trimming shortened V by 5 bases and J by 6 bases, and 17 bases separated the two germline ends. The germline CDR1 and CDR2 sequences are SGHTA and FQGTGA. CDR3 DNA sequence: TGTGCCAGCAGCCCCCGTCCCCTCAACCCCAATGAGCAGTTCTTC. Its translation is CASSPRPLNPNEQFF.

This chain links TRBV13 with TRBJ1-2; D remains unclear. Trimming stripped 5 bases from V and 2 bases from J, with 12 bases between. CDR1 is PRHDT and CDR2 is FYEKMQ in the germline V gene (reference sequence). CDR3 length: 14 amino acids. The CDR3 sequence: CASSPTWVNYGYTF. The CDR3 DNA reads as TGTGCCAGCAGCCCAACTTGGGTGAACTATGGCTACACCTTC.

The chain is built from TRBV2 and TRBJ2-5, with 7 bases that match TRBD1. CDR3 size: 14 residues. Germline CDR1 is SNHLY and CDR2 is FYNNEI. J lost 1 base, V lost 4 bases, and 3 bases had no gene match. The CDR3 reads CASSVWDSQETQYF. Here the CDR3 DNA reads TGTGCCAGCAGTGTCTGGGACAGCCAAGAGACCCAGTACTTC. The entire variable domain, with the rest obtained from reference TRBV2 and TRBJ2-5, is as follows: EPEVTQTPSHQVTQMGQEVILRCVPISNHLYFYWYRQILGQKVEFLVSFYNNEISEKSEIFDDQFSVERPDGSNFTLKIRSTKLEDSAMYFCASSVWDSQETQYFGPGTRLLVL.

V and J are TRBV15 and TRBJ2-2, with 7 bases fitting TRBD2. V lost 2 bases and J lost 7; bases outside the gene matches: 10. The CDR3 totals 16 residues. The germline V gene has CDR1 LNHNV and CDR2 YYDKDF (reference sequence). The CDR3 region has the DNA TGTGCCACCAGCAGATGGACTAGTAGAGTCAACGGGGAGCTGTTTTTT. Residues: CATSRWTSRVNGELFF.

The rearrangement links TRBV7-6 to TRBJ2-2, with 7 positions matching TRBD1. This CDR3 is 16 amino acids long. The germline CDR1 and CDR2 sequences are SGHVS and FNYEAQ. With 1 base clipped from V and 0 bases from J, the junction kept 2 bases outside the gene matches. The CDR3 DNA follows: TGTGCCAGCAGCTTAGAAGGGACAGCGAACACCGGGGAGCTGTTTTTT. Protein sequence: CASSLEGTANTGELFF.

There are many counts of this clone. The chain recombines TRBV9 with TRBJ2-3; D unresolved. The CDR3 is made up of 14 amino acids. Trimming shortened V by 0 bases and J by 6 bases, and 11 bases separated the two germline ends. Germline V gives CDR1 SGDLS, CDR2 YYNGEE. The CDR3 nucleotides are TGTGCCAGCAGCGTAGAGGGTAATTCCGATACGCAGTATTTT. Protein product: CASSVEGNSDTQYF. The full variable domain, in which reference TRBV9 and TRBJ2-3 provide the parts outside the CDR3, is DSGVTQTPKHLITATGQRVTLRCSPRSGDLSVYWYQQSLDQGLQFLIQYYNGEERAKGNILERFSAQQFPDLHSELNLSSLELGDSALYFCASSVEGNSDTQYFGPGTRLTVL.

The chain is built from TRBV5-1 and TRBJ2-5, with D tentatively TRBD1 (6 bases). V was trimmed by 2 bases and J by 1 base, leaving 15 bases between them. This CDR3 has 16 residues. Germline V lookup: CDR1 SGHRS, CDR2 YFSETQ. CDR3 sequence reads: CASSLLPGQIQETQYF. DNA for the CDR3: TGCGCCAGCAGCTTACTTCCAGGACAGATCCAAGAGACCCAGTACTTC.

Only a few counts were recorded for this clone. The J gene is TRBJ1-2, the V gene TRBV11-1; maybe TRBD1 (6 bases). There are 14 residues in the CDR3. The V end lost 1 base, the J end lost 3 bases, and 9 bases lay between the germline ends. Looked up from germline, CDR1 is SGHAT and CDR2 is FQDESV (reference sequence). CDR3 sequence (DNA): TGTGCCAGCAGCTTAGGCAGGGGATACTATGGCTACACCTTC. Its translation is CASSLGRGYYGYTF.

The V gene is TRBV30, the J gene TRBJ2-6, with D possibly being TRBD2 (5 bases). The germline V gene has CDR1 GTSNPN and CDR2 SVGIG (reference sequence). This CDR3 is 15 amino acids long. V was pared by 4 bases and J by 4 bases, with 14 bases between. CDR3 sequence (DNA): TGTGCCTGGACTCGGGGTATGTCGGGGGCCAACGTCCTGACTTTC. Translating it yields CAWTRGMSGANVLTF.

The V call is TRBV5-1, the J call TRBJ2-7; a weak D match, TRBD2 (5 bases). Looked up from germline, CDR1 is SGHRS and CDR2 is YFSETQ. V was shortened by 3 bases and J by 1 base, with 8 bases between the two germline ends. This CDR3 spans 13 amino acids. The CDR3 sequence is CASSSGVSYEQYF. Written as DNA, the CDR3 is TGCGCCAGCAGCTCCGGGGTTTCCTACGAGCAGTACTTC.

V gene TRBV7-2 combines with J gene TRBJ1-1; D is ambiguous. The CDR3 has 13 amino acids. Germline CDR1 SGHTA, CDR2 FQGNSA. V gave up 2 bases and J gave up 6 bases, with 10 bases separating them. Here the CDR3 reads CASSLNLAAEAFF. The CDR3 region has the DNA TGTGCCAGCAGCTTAAATCTGGCAGCTGAAGCTTTCTTT.

The J gene is TRBJ2-7, the V gene TRBV9; 9 nucleotides line up with TRBD1. CDR1 SGDLS and CDR2 YYNGEE come from the germline V gene. The CDR3 extends over 15 amino acids. The V gene end was trimmed by 4 bases and the J gene end by 0 bases; junction bases not matched to a gene: 5. CDR3 DNA: TGTGCCAGCAGCCCCCGGACAGGGGCCTCCTACGAGCAGTACTTC. Translating gives CASSPRTGASYEQYF.

To note about this clone: A far larger clone is only one base removed, so a read error is likely. The rearrangement uses TRBV4-1 and TRBJ2-3, with 9 bases fitting TRBD2. Germline CDR1 and CDR2: MGHRA and YSYEKL. This CDR3 contains 17 residues. The DNA for the CDR3 is TGCGCCAACAGCCAAGTGCTTGTGCGGGAGGGAACAGATACGCAGTATTTT. Its protein product is CANSQVLVREGTDTQYF.

The chain links TRBV6-5 to TRBJ2-1; 16 bases map to TRBD2. Losses at the gene ends were 5 bases for V and 15 bases for J; bases not matched to a gene: 7. Germline-derived CDR1 and CDR2 are MNHEY and SVGAGI. This CDR3 has 14 residues. Here the CDR3 reads CASSPGLAGGHRFF. In nucleotides, the CDR3 is TGTGCCAGCAGTCCGGGACTAGCGGGAGGGCACCGGTTCTTC.

This chain connects TRBV7-2 to TRBJ2-7, with D perhaps TRBD1 (6 bases). CDR1 is SGHTA, CDR2 FQGNSA, per germline. This CDR3 spans 13 amino acids. The ends were cut back, 3 bases at V and 3 bases at J, with 9 bases in the middle. In nucleotides, the CDR3 is TGTGCCAGCAGCTTGACAGGCTACTACGAGCAGTACTTC. Translation: CASSLTGYYEQYF.

Concerning this clone itself: This sample includes further DNA sequences coding for the same CDR3. The chain joins TRBV6-1 to TRBJ1-5, with TRBD1 matching over 9 bases. This CDR3 spans 15 amino acids. The trim removed 6 bases at V and 0 bases at J, leaving 3 bases unmatched. Germline V gene sequence: CDR1 MNHNS, CDR2 SASEGT. Here the CDR3 DNA reads TGTGCCAGCAGCTGGGGACAGGGTAGCAATCAGCCCCAGCATTTT. Translation: CASSWGQGSNQPQHF.

The CDR3 bases are TGTGCCAGCAGTCCGACTAGGGGCAATGAGCAGTTCTTC. Protein product: CASSPTRGNEQFF. The V gene is TRBV2, the J gene TRBJ2-1; the D gene is possibly TRBD2 (6 bases). V shed 5 bases and J shed 6 bases, with 11 bases lying between them. The CDR3 is made up of 13 amino acids. CDR1 is SNHLY, CDR2 FYNNEI, per germline.

The chain recombines TRBV21-1 with TRBJ2-1; the D call TRBD2 from the table was never checked on the DNA. TRBV21-1 is marked as a pseudogene. The CDR3 covers 13 residues. In nucleotides, the CDR3 is TGTGCCAGCAGCAAAGTGAGGCCACACCCGCAGTTCTTC. Amino acid sequence: CASSKVRPHPQFF.